This TCR beta chain was observed in a study of blood T cell repertoires in COVID-19. Study-wide background: Nucleic acid was either cDNA or gDNA, and it came from T cells, B-cell-depleted T cells, or PBMCs.

Authors' analysis steps: The authors estimated nucleated cell counts from reference gene primer amplification. Assay: immunoSEQ multiplex PCR; the TCRdb copy retains only in-frame clones and omits some. V and J calls plus clone size are reproduced from that table; the DNA served to infer D and trimming. The repertoire includes roughly 380,000 clones, approximately 89% of them detected once, and 1% to 1.5% sits in the top ten. J was trimmed by 5 bases and V by 3 bases; bases with no gene match: 6. CDR1 SGHRS and CDR2 YFSETQ come from the germline V gene. The CDR3 sequence is 15 residues long. Allocation to cohorts depended on clinical history reported by the participants. Symptom resolution, clearance, or two negative PCRs marked donors in Cohort 3 as recovered.

The chain couples TRBV5-1 to TRBJ1-5; the match to TRBD1 covers 9 bases. The sequence came from a young man who had recovered from COVID-19. The specimen sequenced was PBMCs or T cells enriched from blood (not recorded which). The CDR3 loop reads CASSWTGALDQPQHF. The CDR3 coding sequence is TGCGCCAGCAGCTGGACAGGGGCGTTAGATCAGCCCCAGCATTTT.